The 20 T cell receptor beta chains below all came from one sample that was sequenced in a study of siplizumab effects on memory and regulatory T cells. Here immunoSEQ multiplex PCR was the method, and the copy in TCRdb shows in-frame clones only, minus some. The sample carries over 90,000 clones, 90% to 95% recorded once. Source material: CD4+ T cells sorted from blood. All receptors come from a human donor in good health.

The rearrangement uses TRBV7-2 and TRBJ2-1, with unresolved D. Trimming took off 1 base at V and 8 bases at J, with 15 bases between the two ends. The germline V gene encodes CDR1 SGHTA and CDR2 FQGNSA. The CDR3 loop spans 15 amino acids. The CDR3 reads CASSLVVATRDEQFF. The CDR3 coding sequence is TGTGCCAGCAGCTTAGTGGTTGCCACTCGCGATGAGCAGTTCTTC.

V and J are TRBV5-6 and TRBJ2-5, with TRBD2 as a possible D gene (6 bases). The CDR3 consists of 17 residues. Trimming pared 4 bases from V and 2 bases from J, leaving 21 bases between. Germline V gives CDR1 SGHDT, CDR2 YYEEEE. CDR3 region: CASSREIGGWGQETQYF. The CDR3 region has the DNA TGTGCCAGCAGCCGGGAGATTGGGGGATGGGGTCAAGAGACCCAGTACTTC.

The chain combines TRBV6-5 with TRBJ1-4; D might be TRBD1 (6 bases). The CDR3 contains 15 residues. CDR1 is MNHEY, CDR2 SVGAGI, per germline. V lost 6 bases to trimming and J lost 5 bases, with 16 bases between them. CDR3 amino acids: CASRQGRAPNEKLFF. CDR3 bases: TGTGCCAGCAGACAGGGTAGGGCCCCGAATGAAAAACTGTTTTTT.

On this clone itself: This sample also contains other DNA sequences that code for the same CDR3. This chain links TRBV5-1 with TRBJ2-1, with D tentatively TRBD2 (6 bases). The CDR3 is made up of 15 amino acids. Germline V gene data show CDR1 as SGHRS and CDR2 as YFSETQ. V gave up 2 bases and J gave up 0 bases, with 9 bases separating them. CDR3 sequence: CASSFGGSSYNEQFF. In DNA, the CDR3 is TGCGCCAGCAGCTTCGGGGGAAGCTCCTACAATGAGCAGTTCTTC.

The rearrangement joins TRBV18 to TRBJ1-5; D is undetermined. CDR1 and CDR2 from the germline V gene are KGHSH and LQKENI. Trimming took 1 base from V and 9 from J, leaving 13 bases between them. The CDR3 is 14 residues long. CDR3 nucleotides: TGTGCCAGCTCACCACTGGGGTCGGGCCCGCCCCAGCATTTT. Encoded protein: CASSPLGSGPPQHF. The whole variable domain, remainder taken from reference TRBV18 and TRBJ1-5, is NAGVMQNPRHLVRRRGQEARLRCSPMKGHSHVYWYRQLPEEGLKFMVYLQKENIIDESGMPKERFSAEFPKEGPSILRIQQVVRGDSAAYFCASSPLGSGPPQHFGDGTRLSIL.

This clone occurred a few times. The chain couples TRBV18 to TRBJ1-1; the D is unclear. The CDR3 spans 17 residues. Germline CDR1 and CDR2: KGHSH and LQKENI. Deletions cut 5 bases from V and 8 bases from J, with 27 bases between. The CDR3 sequence is CASSSRISVMKDPEAFF. The CDR3 DNA sequence: TGTGCCAGCTCATCAAGGATATCGGTCATGAAGGACCCAGAAGCTTTCTTT.

V gene TRBV2 combines with J gene TRBJ1-1; TRBD1 agrees at 9 bases. The germline gives CDR1 SNHLY, CDR2 FYNNEI. The trim removed 4 bases at V and 7 bases at J, leaving 4 bases unmatched. CDR3 length: 13 amino acids. CDR3 protein: CASSGDRVGEAFF. In DNA form, the CDR3 reads TGTGCCAGCAGTGGGGACAGGGTGGGTGAAGCTTTCTTT. The complete variable domain, with remaining parts taken from reference TRBV2 and TRBJ1-1, reads EPEVTQTPSHQVTQMGQEVILRCVPISNHLYFYWYRQILGQKVEFLVSFYNNEISEKSEIFDDQFSVERPDGSNFTLKIRSTKLEDSAMYFCASSGDRVGEAFFGQGTRLTVV.

The CDR3 reads CASRLRAGDQPQHF. CDR3 DNA sequence: TGTGCCAGCAGACTTAGGGCCGGGGATCAGCCCCAGCATTTT. This chain connects TRBV13 to TRBJ1-5; D gene uncertain. The CDR3 sequence is 14 residues long. Germline values: CDR1 PRHDT, CDR2 FYEKMQ (reference sequence). V was shortened by 6 bases and J by 5 bases, with 14 bases between the two germline ends.

The chain combines TRBV28 with TRBJ2-7; 8 bases are shared with TRBD1. Germline lookup yields CDR1 MDHEN and CDR2 SYDVKM. CDR3 length: 15 amino acids. Trimming at V came to 3 bases and at J to 7 bases, leaving 11 bases not matched to a gene. The CDR3 DNA sequence: TGTGCCAGCAGTTTTCCGGGCAGGGGGCCGGGAGAGCAGTACTTC. It specifies CASSFPGRGPGEQYF.

V and J are TRBV5-6 and TRBJ2-5; D tentatively fits TRBD1 or TRBD2 (5 bases each). The CDR3 is 15 residues long. The germline gives CDR1 SGHDT, CDR2 YYEEEE. V lost 4 bases to trimming and J lost 5 bases, with 18 bases between them. The CDR3 sequence is CASSRTWQGGETQYF. CDR3 DNA sequence: TGTGCCAGCAGCCGGACGTGGCAGGGCGGGGAGACCCAGTACTTC.

This chain uses TRBV7-6 with TRBJ1-5, with a possible D match to TRBD1 (6 bases). The germline CDR1 and CDR2 sequences are SGHVS and FNYEAQ. The CDR3 runs 16 residues. Trimming removed 1 base at V and 1 base at J, with 11 bases between. The CDR3 nucleotides read TGTGCCAGCAGCTTAGGGGGGCTTTCAAGCAATCAGCCCCAGCATTTT. Translated, it gives CASSLGGLSSNQPQHF.

The sample holds one count of this clone. The chain joins TRBV6-1 to TRBJ1-1; TRBD1 matches at 8 bases. The germline CDR1 and CDR2 sequences are MNHNS and SASEGT. The ends lost 3 bases at V and 1 base at J; junction bases unmatched: 4. This CDR3 has 15 amino acids. CDR3 bases: TGTGCCAGCAGTGACAGGGGGCTCGGGAACACTGAAGCTTTCTTT. Its translation: CASSDRGLGNTEAFF.

This rearrangement joins TRBV5-6 to TRBJ2-4; D might be TRBD1 (5 bases). Trimming took off 3 bases at V and 0 bases at J, with 16 bases between the two ends. This CDR3 spans 17 amino acids. Germline CDR1 SGHDT, CDR2 YYEEEE. The CDR3 spells CASSSFGAGLAKNIQYF. The CDR3 DNA is TGTGCCAGCAGCTCGTTTGGGGCCGGCCTAGCCAAAAACATTCAGTACTTC.

The rearrangement joins TRBV28 to TRBJ1-5; D gene unclear. The CDR3 totals 16 residues. In germline, CDR1 is MDHEN, CDR2 SYDVKM. Between the trimmed V and J ends, which lost 4 bases and 4 bases, there was a span of 17 bases. The CDR3 DNA is TGTGCCAGCAGTTCCTTTACTTGGACCAGAAATCAGCCCCAGCATTTT. It specifies CASSSFTWTRNQPQHF.

The rearrangement uses TRBV5-8 and TRBJ1-2; D may be TRBD1 (6 bases). CDR1 SGHTS and CDR2 YDEGEE come from the germline V gene. Trimming pared 7 bases from V and 7 bases from J, leaving 17 bases between. The CDR3 covers 13 residues. The DNA of the CDR3 is TGTGCCAGCGCCCAGGCCAGGGGACGTGGCTACACCTTC. Protein product: CASAQARGRGYTF.

The rearrangement links TRBV7-9 to TRBJ2-1, with 8 bases matching TRBD2. Germline loops: CDR1 SEHNR, CDR2 FQNEAQ (reference sequence). After removal of 1 base from V and 9 bases from J, the junction contained 14 bases not matched to a gene. This CDR3 has 17 amino acids. CDR3 region: CASSLVVQREQGSEQFF. Written as DNA, the CDR3 is TGTGCCAGCAGCTTAGTTGTTCAGCGGGAGCAGGGCAGTGAGCAGTTCTTC.

V and J are TRBV7-3 and TRBJ2-3, with 11 bases fitting TRBD2. J lost 5 bases, V lost 1 base, and 5 bases had no gene match. This CDR3 region has 16 residues. Per the germline V gene, CDR1 is SGHTA and CDR2 is FQGTGA. DNA of the CDR3: TGTGCCAGCAGCTTAAAACTAGCGGGAGTCGGAGATACGCAGTATTTT. Its translation is CASSLKLAGVGDTQYF. The full variable domain, with the rest looked up from reference TRBV7-3 and TRBJ2-3, is GAGVSQTPSNKVTEKGKYVELRCDPISGHTALYWYRQSLGQGPEFLIYFQGTGAADDSGLPNDRFFAVRPEGSVSTLKIQRTERGDSAVYLCASSLKLAGVGDTQYFGPGTRLTVL.

The V gene is TRBV19, the J gene TRBJ1-4; D unresolved. Trimming took 3 bases from V and 0 from J, leaving 8 bases between them. This CDR3 has 15 residues. The germline gives CDR1 LNHDA, CDR2 SQIVND (reference sequence). The CDR3 DNA follows: TGTGCCAGTAGTATGTTCGGGGCAACTAATGAAAAACTGTTTTTT. Translation gives CASSMFGATNEKLFF. The full variable domain, completed using reference TRBV19 and TRBJ1-4, is DGGITQSPKYLFRKEGQNVTLSCEQNLNHDAMYWYRQDPGQGLRLIYYSQIVNDFQKGDIAEGYSVSREKKESFPLTVTSAQKNPTAFYLCASSMFGATNEKLFFGSGTQLSVL.

This chain uses TRBV18 with TRBJ2-7; perhaps D is TRBD1 or TRBD2 (6 bases each). The germline V and J ends were trimmed by 4 bases and 2 bases, with 15 bases remaining between them. The CDR3 sequence is 15 residues long. Germline V gives CDR1 KGHSH, CDR2 LQKENI. This CDR3 reads CASSRRGDGPYEQYF. The CDR3 bases are TGTGCCAGCTCACGGAGGGGGGACGGTCCCTACGAGCAGTACTTC.

The chain is built from TRBV6-6 and TRBJ2-3; D remains ambiguous. The CDR3 is 14 amino acids. V dropped 2 bases and J dropped 5 bases, with 11 bases sitting between them. CDR1 and CDR2 from the germline V gene are MNHNY and SVGAGI (reference sequence). CDR3 protein: CASSYPSGQDTQYF. The CDR3 nucleotides read TGTGCCAGCAGTTACCCTTCGGGCCAAGATACGCAGTATTTT.